This T cell receptor (beta chain) originates from a study of circulating CD8 cells and anti-PD-1 response in melanoma. Each library started from about 15 ng of total RNA using the QIAseq Immune Repertoire TCR panel. TCRdb itself ran the reads through MiXCR, one entry per CDR3 protein. This sample has some 410 distinct CDR3 sequences, with about 11% found just once. The CDR3 sequence is 13 residues long. Germline V CDR1 and CDR2: LNHDA, SQIVND (reference sequence). After removal of 7 bases from V and 6 bases from J, the junction contained 6 bases not matched to a gene. Sorting of live CD3+CD8+TCRalphabeta+ cells by PD-1 and/or TIGIT gave four subsets.

The sample was CD8+ T cells from PBMCs, taken at baseline or after one month of anti-PD-1 therapy (not recorded which). The origin of this receptor is a human donor with melanoma. V usage is TRBV19 and J usage is TRBJ2-4; 7 nucleotides match TRBD1. CDR3 region: CASIGDSRNIQYF. The CDR3 nucleotides are TGTGCCAGTATAGGGGACAGCCGAAACATTCAGTACTTC.